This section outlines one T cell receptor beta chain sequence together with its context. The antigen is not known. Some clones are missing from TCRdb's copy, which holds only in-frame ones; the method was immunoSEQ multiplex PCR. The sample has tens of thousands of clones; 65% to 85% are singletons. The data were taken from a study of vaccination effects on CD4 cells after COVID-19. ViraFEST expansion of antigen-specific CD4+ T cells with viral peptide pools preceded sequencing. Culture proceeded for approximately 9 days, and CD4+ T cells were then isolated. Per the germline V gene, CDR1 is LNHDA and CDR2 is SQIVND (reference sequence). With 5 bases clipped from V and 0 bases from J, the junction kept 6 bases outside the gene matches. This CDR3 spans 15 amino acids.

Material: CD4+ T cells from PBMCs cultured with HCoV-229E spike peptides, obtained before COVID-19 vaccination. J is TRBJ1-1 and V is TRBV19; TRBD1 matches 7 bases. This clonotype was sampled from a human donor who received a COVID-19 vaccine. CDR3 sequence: CASSPADRLNTEAFF. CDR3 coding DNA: TGTGCCAGTAGTCCCGCGGACAGGTTGAACACTGAAGCTTTCTTT.